The next 20 T cell receptor beta chains were all read from a single sample in a study of T cells after yellow fever vaccination. TCRdb itself ran the 5' RACE reads through MiXCR, one entry per CDR3 protein. The sample lists 400,000 to 650,000 distinct CDR3 sequences; less than 25% were seen once. The input for sequencing was PBMCs, taken about 20 days after the first yellow fever vaccination. These receptors all come from a man between 18 and 35 years old who received the YFV17D yellow fever vaccine.

The table lists this clonotype with a few counts. The chain has TRBV12-3 or TRBV12-4 and TRBJ2-6; a weak D match, TRBD2 (6 bases). The CDR3 runs to 18 residues. V dropped 1 base and J dropped 0 bases, with 13 bases sitting between them. The CDR3 here is CASSLGAGRTSGANVLTF. CDR3 DNA sequence: TGTGCCAGCAGTTTAGGTGCGGGGCGAACCTCTGGGGCCAACGTCCTGACTTTC.

The genes are TRBV15 and TRBJ1-5; no definite D call. CDR1 and CDR2 (germline): LNHNV, YYDKDF (reference sequence). This CDR3 region has 12 residues. V dropped 0 bases and J dropped 9 bases, with 6 bases sitting between them. The chain's CDR3 is CATSRDIRPQHF. As DNA, the CDR3 is TGTGCCACCAGCAGAGATATCCGGCCCCAGCATTTT. Together with reference TRBV15 and TRBJ1-5, the CDR3 gives the full variable domain: DAMVIQNPRYQVTQFGKPVTLSCSQTLNHNVMYWYQQKSSQAPKLLFHYYDKDFNNEADTPDNFQSRRPNTSFCFLDIRSPGLGDTAMYLCATSRDIRPQHFGDGTRLSIL.

This clonotype came up many times. The chain uses TRBV3-1 and TRBJ2-4; 9 positions agree with TRBD1. The V gene's germline CDR1 is LGHDT and CDR2 YNNKEL (reference sequence). CDR3 size: 13 residues. V dropped 8 bases and J dropped 1; count of bases not matched to a gene: 0. The CDR3 nucleotides read TGTGCCAGCGGGACAGGGGCCAAAAACATTCAGTACTTC. This gives the protein CASGTGAKNIQYF.

The sample holds a few counts of this clonotype. CDR3 residues: CASGRAGGSYNEQFF. Here the CDR3 DNA reads TGTGCCAGCGGCCGAGCGGGGGGCTCCTACAATGAGCAGTTCTTC. This chain uses TRBV6-1 with TRBJ2-1; 9 bases line up with TRBD2. The CDR3 has 15 amino acids. CDR1 is MNHNS, CDR2 SASEGT, per germline. V was pared by 8 bases and J by 0 bases, with 5 bases of the junction left unmatched.

The chain employs TRBV7-2 and TRBJ2-3; D ambiguous. Germline CDR1 SGHTA, CDR2 FQGNSA. The CDR3 has 15 amino acids. Trimming removed 0 bases at V and 5 bases at J, with 12 bases between. CDR3 bases: TGTGCCAGCAGCTTAGCTCCACGATGGGGAGATACGCAGTATTTT. This codes for CASSLAPRWGDTQYF.

The chain is built from TRBV27 and TRBJ2-4, with D possibly being TRBD1 or TRBD2 (5 bases each). The germline V gene encodes CDR1 MNHEY and CDR2 SMNVEV (reference sequence). CDR3 length: 15 amino acids. V was shortened by 6 bases and J by 0 bases, with 12 bases between the two germline ends. The CDR3 spells CASSSGQRAKNIQYF. The CDR3 DNA reads as TGTGCCAGCAGCTCGGGGCAGAGAGCCAAAAACATTCAGTACTTC.

Here the CDR3 DNA reads TGTGCCAGCAGCTTAGGACAGCCCGCTAACTATGGCTACACCTTC. Protein: CASSLGQPANYGYTF. This chain links TRBV5-4 with TRBJ1-2, with D perhaps matching TRBD1 (6 bases). In germline, CDR1 is SGHNT, CDR2 YYREEE (reference sequence). Deletions cut 2 bases from V and 0 bases from J, with 11 bases between. CDR3 size: 15 residues.

This clonotype was counted between two and nine times. This chain links TRBV3-1 with TRBJ2-3; 10 bases are a match to TRBD1. The CDR3 extends over 14 amino acids. In germline, CDR1 is LGHDT, CDR2 YNNKEL (reference sequence). Germline trimming cut 7 bases from V and 4 bases from J; bases unmatched to any gene: 5. CDR3 region: CASNDRGQPDTQYF. CDR3 nucleotides: TGTGCCAGCAACGACAGGGGGCAGCCAGATACGCAGTATTTT.

The CDR3 region has the DNA TGCAGTGCTAGAGGTGGGGGCGAACACTACGAGCAGTACGTC. Protein: CSARGGGEHYEQYV. The rearrangement joins TRBV20-1 to TRBJ2-7; a possible D gene is TRBD1 (6 bases). The V gene lost 1 base and the J gene lost 3 bases, with 13 bases spanning the gap. CDR3 length: 14 residues. The germline V gene has CDR1 DFQATT and CDR2 SNEGSKA (reference sequence).

A few counts support this clonotype. The chain joins TRBV12-3 or TRBV12-4 to TRBJ2-5; either TRBD1 or TRBD2 may fit D (6 bases each). V was pared by 6 bases and J by 5 bases, with 19 bases between. This CDR3 contains 15 residues. In DNA form, the CDR3 reads TGTGCCAGCAGCATCGGAGGGGGAAGGGGGGAGACCCAGTACTTC. This sequence encodes CASSIGGGRGETQYF.

This clonotype came up a few times. The V call is TRBV6-1, the J call TRBJ2-3; maybe TRBD2 (5 bases). Germline-derived CDR1 and CDR2 are MNHNS and SASEGT. The CDR3 sequence is 14 residues long. V shed 8 bases and J shed 5 bases, with 17 bases lying between them. This CDR3 reads CASFWTEGQDTQYF. The CDR3 bases are TGTGCCAGCTTTTGGACCGAGGGTCAAGATACGCAGTATTTT.

The rearrangement links TRBV6-1 to TRBJ2-3; D gene unclear. The CDR3 has 17 amino acids. Germline assignment: CDR1 MNHNS and CDR2 SASEGT. V lost 8 bases and J lost 5, with 26 bases in between. This CDR3 is CASYGGTVGRLEDTQYF. DNA of the CDR3: TGTGCCAGCTACGGTGGAACGGTTGGACGATTGGAAGATACGCAGTATTTT.

The DNA of the CDR3 is TGTGCCAGCAGTTTAATGGGGGGACAAGAGACCCAGTACTTC. Its protein product is CASSLMGGQETQYF. The chain is built from TRBV12-3 or TRBV12-4 and TRBJ2-5, with D possibly TRBD2 on 6 matching bases. Trimming shortened V by 2 bases and J by 2 bases, and 9 bases separated the two germline ends. The length of the CDR3 is 14 residues.

The V and J genes are TRBV25-1 and TRBJ2-1, with a possible D match to TRBD2 (6 bases). V was pared by 0 bases and J by 4 bases, with 7 bases between. CDR1 MGHDK and CDR2 SYGVNS come from the germline V gene. This CDR3 region has 14 residues. For the CDR3, the DNA is TGTGCCAGCAGTGAATATGGGGGGTACAATGAGCAGTTCTTC. Its protein product is CASSEYGGYNEQFF.

The gene calls are TRBV29-1 and TRBJ2-3; 12 bases match TRBD2. V shed 6 bases and J 2 bases; nucleotides not matched to a gene: 9. Per germline, CDR1 SQVTM and CDR2 ANQGSEA. The CDR3 extends over 16 amino acids. The CDR3 reads CSVGPGLAGITDTQYF. The CDR3 region has the DNA TGCAGCGTCGGACCCGGACTAGCGGGGATCACAGATACGCAGTATTTT.

For this clonotype: A read error may account for a junction end that differs from germline. The rearrangement links TRBV30 to TRBJ2-2; maybe TRBD1 (6 bases). CDR1 GTSNPN and CDR2 SVGIG come from the germline V gene (reference sequence). The CDR3 loop spans 14 amino acids. CDR3 bases: TGTGCCTGGTCTCAGGGGTGGAACGCCGGGGAGCTGTTTTTT. Translation: CAWSQGWNAGELFF.

The sample holds many counts of this clonotype. This chain links TRBV7-2 with TRBJ2-1, with no clear D. Germline V gives CDR1 SGHTA, CDR2 FQGNSA. With 3 bases removed from V and 2 bases from J, the gap between germline ends came to 8 bases. The CDR3 is 14 amino acids. This chain's CDR3 is CASSFSVPYNEQFF. The CDR3 coding sequence is TGTGCCAGCAGCTTCAGTGTCCCCTACAATGAGCAGTTCTTC.

V is TRBV6-1 and J is TRBJ2-1; 9 bases match TRBD2. Per the germline V gene, CDR1 is MNHNS and CDR2 is SASEGT. The CDR3 is 15 residues long. V shed 5 bases and J 8 bases; nucleotides not matched to a gene: 10. CDR3 coding DNA: TGTGCCAGCAGTCTTACCGGGACTAGCATCGATGAGCAGTTCTTC. It encodes CASSLTGTSIDEQFF.

The chain uses TRBV7-6 and TRBJ2-7; no firm D call. Trimming took off 3 bases at V and 1 base at J, with 22 bases between the two ends. The CDR3 covers 18 residues. Germline V gene lookup returns CDR1 SGHVS and CDR2 FNYEAQ. The CDR3 loop reads CASSLGWFVGRASYEQYF. CDR3 DNA sequence: TGTGCCAGCAGCTTGGGATGGTTCGTTGGACGAGCATCCTACGAGCAGTACTTC.

This clonotype was counted a few times. The chain uses TRBV6-1 and TRBJ2-1; D may be TRBD1 (5 bases). V lost 6 bases and J 5 bases, leaving 17 bases between the germline ends. Germline V lookup: CDR1 MNHNS, CDR2 SASEGT. This CDR3 contains 15 residues. CDR3 residues: CASRPRQGIDNEQFF. The CDR3 nucleotides read TGTGCCAGCAGGCCACGGCAGGGTATCGACAATGAGCAGTTCTTC.